Shown below are 26 T cell receptor beta chains from a single sample sequenced in a study of graft-versus-host responses after intestinal transplantation. Method: immunoSEQ multiplex PCR; TCRdb's copy keeps in-frame clones and lacks some. This sample has over 90,000 clones, with over 75% found just once. Their antigens remain unidentified. The sample was unstimulated CD8+ T cells sorted from spleen or lymph node cells, taken before intestinal transplant. The receptors derive from a human donor who received an intestinal transplant.

This clone showed up just once. The chain carries TRBV23-1 and TRBJ1-5, with 9 bases aligning to TRBD1. TRBV23-1 counts as an open reading frame of uncertain function. The J segment lost 1 base and the V segment lost 0 bases, leaving 1 base of the junction unmatched. The CDR3 covers 16 residues. CDR3 residues: CASSQSGTGSNQPQHF. The CDR3 DNA follows: TGCGCCAGCAGTCAATCCGGGACAGGGAGCAATCAGCCCCAGCATTTT.

The chain recombines TRBV13 with TRBJ2-1; tentatively, D is TRBD2 (5 bases). The CDR3 consists of 14 residues. V lost 2 bases, J lost 10 bases, and 15 bases lay in between. Germline assignment: CDR1 PRHDT and CDR2 FYEKMQ (reference sequence). The CDR3 is CASSLLGEGPEQFF. The DNA for the CDR3 is TGTGCCAGCAGCTTACTAGGAGAGGGCCCAGAGCAGTTCTTC.

CDR3 DNA: TGCGCCAGCAGCTTTAATCAAGAGACCCAGTACTTC. Protein: CASSFNQETQYF. The rearrangement uses TRBV5-1 and TRBJ2-5; D is unresolved. CDR3 length: 12 residues. Trimming removed 2 bases at V and 2 bases at J, with 4 bases between. CDR1 SGHRS and CDR2 YFSETQ come from the germline V gene. Variable domain in full (rest from reference TRBV5-1 and TRBJ2-5): KAGVTQTPRYLIKTRGQQVTLSCSPISGHRSVSWYQQTPGQGLQFLFEYFSETQRNKGNFPGRFSGRQFSNSRSEMNVSTLELGDSALYLCASSFNQETQYFGPGTRLLVL.

This chain joins TRBV7-9 and TRBJ2-3; 7 nucleotides agree with TRBD2. J gave up 6 bases and V 3 bases, and 3 bases lay outside the gene matches. Looked up from germline, CDR1 is SEHNR and CDR2 is FQNEAQ (reference sequence). The CDR3 loop spans 13 amino acids. The CDR3 region is CASSFPAGDTQYF. In nucleotides, the CDR3 is TGTGCCAGCAGCTTTCCAGCGGGGGATACGCAGTATTTT.

V is TRBV14 and J is TRBJ2-5, with D possibly TRBD2 on 5 matching bases. Per germline, CDR1 SGHDN and CDR2 FVKESK. This CDR3 is 13 amino acids long. V lost 4 bases, J lost 3 bases, and 9 bases lay in between. CDR3 in DNA: TGTGCCAGCAGCCCCATCGGGGAAGAGACCCAGTACTTC. Encoded protein: CASSPIGEETQYF.

This chain joins TRBV5-5 and TRBJ1-2; D remains ambiguous. Germline CDR1 is SGHKS and CDR2 is YYEKEE (reference sequence). With 4 bases removed from V and 4 bases from J, the gap between germline ends came to 17 bases. This CDR3 region has 15 residues. CDR3 loop: CASSQYPFPSYGYTF. CDR3 DNA sequence: TGTGCCAGCAGCCAGTACCCGTTCCCCTCCTATGGCTACACCTTC.

The gene calls are TRBV5-5 and TRBJ1-2, with D unclear. There are 12 residues in the CDR3. The ends were cut back, 1 base at V and 7 bases at J, with 8 bases in the middle. Germline assignment: CDR1 SGHKS and CDR2 YYEKEE (reference sequence). In nucleotides, the CDR3 is TGTGCCAGCAGCTTGTCGGGATCTGGCTACACCTTC. Its protein is CASSLSGSGYTF.

The rearrangement links TRBV7-9 to TRBJ1-4, with D tentatively TRBD1 (5 bases). This CDR3 has 13 residues. The germline V gene encodes CDR1 SEHNR and CDR2 FQNEAQ (reference sequence). Deletions cut 11 bases from V and 0 bases from J, with 10 bases between. The CDR3: CASGLPTNEKLFF. The DNA for the CDR3 is TGTGCCTCAGGGCTCCCAACTAATGAAAAACTGTTTTTT.

The J gene is TRBJ1-2, the V gene TRBV30, with 9 bases lining up with TRBD1. The V gene's germline CDR1 is GTSNPN and CDR2 SVGIG (reference sequence). The V gene end was trimmed by 1 base and the J gene end by 4 bases; junction bases not matched to a gene: 4. This CDR3 region has 14 residues. CDR3 nucleotide sequence: TGTGCCTGGAGTGAAGGACAGGGGATCTATGGCTACACCTTC. Encoded protein: CAWSEGQGIYGYTF.

A note on this clone: At one of its ends the junction is not consistent with the germline gene, which may arise from a read error. The J gene is TRBJ2-1, the V gene TRBV15; weak D call: TRBD2 (6 bases). Germline lookup yields CDR1 LNHNV and CDR2 YYDKDF (reference sequence). CDR3 size: 12 residues. The CDR3 region has the DNA TGTGTTACCCGGGACTCCCACAATGAGCAGTTCTTC. It specifies CVTRDSHNEQFF.

Here the CDR3 DNA reads TGTGCCAGCAGCTCGGACCTCGGGACTAGCGGCGATCCAGAGACCCAGTACTTC. It translates to CASSSDLGTSGDPETQYF. V gene TRBV7-8 combines with J gene TRBJ2-5; 11 bases agree with TRBD2. Germline-derived CDR1 and CDR2 are SGHVS and FQNEAQ. Trimming cost V 4 bases and J 4 bases; bases outside gene matches: 14. There are 18 residues in the CDR3. Full variable domain (outside the CDR3, taken from reference TRBV7-8 and TRBJ2-5): GAGVSQSPRYKVAKRGQDVALRCDPISGHVSLFWYQQALGQGPEFLTYFQNEAQLDKSGLPSDRFFAERPEGSVSTLKIQRTQQEDSAVYLCASSSDLGTSGDPETQYFGPGTRLLVL.

The V call is TRBV7-9, the J call TRBJ1-2; no definite D call. The CDR3 runs to 14 residues. V shed 1 base and J shed 4 bases, with 10 bases lying between them. The germline gives CDR1 SEHNR, CDR2 FQNEAQ (reference sequence). As DNA, the CDR3 is TGTGCCAGCAGCTTAGAGGGAGCTACCTATGGCTACACCTTC. Residues: CASSLEGATYGYTF.

This chain connects TRBV4-1 to TRBJ1-2; a weak D match, TRBD1 (5 bases). Trimming removed 4 bases at V and 0 bases at J, with 12 bases between. Germline-derived CDR1 and CDR2 are MGHRA and YSYEKL. The CDR3 is made up of 15 amino acids. Written as DNA, the CDR3 is TGCGCCAGCAGCCCCCTGCAGGGTGCTAACTATGGCTACACCTTC. It encodes CASSPLQGANYGYTF.

This clone was detected once. The V and J genes are TRBV7-9 and TRBJ2-5, with TRBD2 as a possible D gene (5 bases). The germline CDR1 and CDR2 sequences are SEHNR and FQNEAQ (reference sequence). The CDR3 consists of 13 residues. V lost 1 base and J 5 bases, leaving 8 bases between the germline ends. The CDR3 nucleotides are TGTGCCAGCAGCTTAGAACTAGAGGAGACCCAGTACTTC. It encodes CASSLELEETQYF.

The chain combines TRBV19 with TRBJ2-5; D is possibly TRBD1 (5 bases). Trimming removed 2 bases at V and 4 bases at J, with 17 bases between. This CDR3 region has 16 residues. Looked up from germline, CDR1 is LNHDA and CDR2 is SQIVND (reference sequence). Written as DNA, the CDR3 is TGTGCCAGTAGTATATCTAGTGGGGCCACCGGAGAGACCCAGTACTTC. Its translation is CASSISSGATGETQYF.

This chain links TRBV30 with TRBJ1-5, with a tentative D call TRBD1 (6 bases). This CDR3 comprises 12 residues. Germline-derived CDR1 and CDR2 are GTSNPN and SVGIG (reference sequence). The ends were cut back, 4 bases at V and 4 bases at J, with 8 bases in the middle. For the CDR3, the DNA is TGTGCCTGGAAGAGGGGGAATCAGCCCCAGCATTTT. This sequence encodes CAWKRGNQPQHF.

This chain connects TRBV4-1 to TRBJ2-7; 8 nucleotides align to TRBD2. V trimming: 1 base; J trimming: 3 bases; junction bases outside the gene matches: 5. The CDR3 consists of 15 residues. Germline V lookup: CDR1 MGHRA, CDR2 YSYEKL. CDR3 sequence: CASSQVASGYYEQYF. The CDR3 nucleotides are TGCGCCAGCAGCCAAGTGGCTAGCGGGTACTACGAGCAGTACTTC.

The CDR3 DNA is TGTGCCAGCAGCGACGGGACTAGCCGAGATTACGAGCAGTACTTC. Translating gives CASSDGTSRDYEQYF. The chain has TRBV9 and TRBJ2-7; 9 positions agree with TRBD2. V shed 3 bases, J shed 4 bases, and the junction held 8 bases outside the gene matches. Germline CDR1 SGDLS, CDR2 YYNGEE. The CDR3 spans 15 residues. Variable domain in full (rest from reference TRBV9 and TRBJ2-7): DSGVTQTPKHLITATGQRVTLRCSPRSGDLSVYWYQQSLDQGLQFLIQYYNGEERAKGNILERFSAQQFPDLHSELNLSSLELGDSALYFCASSDGTSRDYEQYFGPGTRLTVT.

This clone is a singleton in its sample. The chain carries TRBV28 and TRBJ1-5; TRBD1 matches 8 bases. Germline V CDR1 and CDR2: MDHEN, SYDVKM. This CDR3 has 16 amino acids. The V gene end was trimmed by 4 bases and the J gene end by 0 bases; junction bases not matched to a gene: 5. For the CDR3, the DNA is TGTGCCAGCAGTTCGGGGACAGGAGTTAGCAATCAGCCCCAGCATTTT. The encoded protein is CASSSGTGVSNQPQHF.

The chain links TRBV27 to TRBJ2-2; TRBD2 matches at 13 bases. V dropped 9 bases and J dropped 6; count of bases not matched to a gene: 1. The germline CDR1 and CDR2 sequences are MNHEY and SMNVEV (reference sequence). The CDR3 totals 13 residues. This CDR3 is CASGLAGAGELFF. The CDR3 DNA reads as TGTGCCAGTGGACTAGCGGGAGCCGGGGAGCTGTTTTTT.

The CDR3 sequence: CASSLYGDRYNEQFF. The CDR3 region has the DNA TGTGCCAGCAGCTTGTACGGCGACAGATACAATGAGCAGTTCTTC. The chain carries TRBV5-4 and TRBJ2-1; D is possibly TRBD1 (5 bases). V was pared by 1 base and J by 4 bases, with 12 bases between. CDR1 is SGHNT, CDR2 YYREEE, per germline (reference sequence). This CDR3 spans 15 amino acids.

The V call is TRBV18, the J call TRBJ2-1, with 8 bases fitting TRBD1. V shed 3 bases and J 3 bases; nucleotides not matched to a gene: 4. Germline V gives CDR1 KGHSH, CDR2 LQKENI. The CDR3 totals 15 residues. CDR3 in amino acids: CASSPPGGYYNEQFF. For the CDR3, the DNA is TGTGCCAGCTCACCGCCAGGGGGCTACTACAATGAGCAGTTCTTC.

J is TRBJ2-3 and V is TRBV4-3, with 9 bases aligning to TRBD2. Germline assignment: CDR1 LGHNA and CDR2 YSLEER. The CDR3 spans 18 residues. The V segment lost 0 bases and the J segment 2 bases; nucleotides outside the gene matches: 9. This CDR3 reads CASSQDLSASGDTDTQYF. CDR3 DNA sequence: TGCGCCAGCAGCCAAGATCTGTCGGCTAGCGGGGACACAGATACGCAGTATTTT.

The rearrangement joins TRBV27 to TRBJ2-1, with 7 bases identical to TRBD1. J gave up 2 bases and V 6 bases, and 4 bases lay outside the gene matches. CDR3 length: 14 residues. Germline-derived CDR1 and CDR2 are MNHEY and SMNVEV (reference sequence). CDR3 bases: TGTGCCAGCAGATTCGGGACAGCCTACAATGAGCAGTTCTTC. This gives the protein CASRFGTAYNEQFF.

The chain uses TRBV6-6 and TRBJ2-7, with D tentatively TRBD1 (6 bases). V lost 5 bases and J 7 bases, leaving 12 bases between the germline ends. The length of the CDR3 is 12 residues. CDR1 is MNHNY, CDR2 SVGAGI, per germline (reference sequence). The CDR3 DNA reads TGTGCCAGCAGTCCCGGACAGAAAGAGCAGTACTTC. Amino acid sequence: CASSPGQKEQYF.

The chain links TRBV10-1 to TRBJ2-7; 7 nucleotides align to TRBD2. The J segment lost 0 bases and the V segment lost 4 bases, leaving 6 bases of the junction unmatched. CDR3 length equals 15 residues. Germline CDR1 reads WNHNN; CDR2 reads SYGVQD (reference sequence). The CDR3 bases are TGCGCCAGCAGTGCCGGGACTACGAGCTCCTACGAGCAGTACTTC. It is translated as CASSAGTTSSYEQYF.